The 8 T cell receptor beta chains in this list originate from one sample, sequenced in a study of T cells after somatic rescue of genetic block. Data came from immunoSEQ multiplex PCR; TCRdb stores just in-frame clones and leaves some out. The data hold 60,000 to 90,000 clones, with roughly 90% observed a single time. The material sequenced was peripheral blood mononuclear cells (PBMCs). The receptors here all came from a man younger than 45.

This sequence joins TRBV27 and TRBJ2-7, with D perhaps TRBD1 (5 bases). V lost 2 bases, J lost 5 bases, and 16 bases lay in between. Germline V gene lookup returns CDR1 MNHEY and CDR2 SMNVEV (reference sequence). The CDR3 runs 15 residues. The CDR3 DNA reads TGTGCCAGCAGTTTAGTAGGGGCAGGTCTTGACGAGCAGTACTTC. It translates to CASSLVGAGLDEQYF.

V and J are TRBV18 and TRBJ2-5; 7 bases are a match to TRBD1. Germline CDR1 is KGHSH and CDR2 is LQKENI. The CDR3 has 16 amino acids. The trim removed 5 bases at V and 4 bases at J, leaving 13 bases unmatched. The CDR3 DNA reads as TGTGCCAGCTCATCGGGACAGCTAGATAATCGAGAGACCCAGTACTTC. Amino acids: CASSSGQLDNRETQYF.

V gene TRBV6-1 combines with J gene TRBJ1-1, with D possibly being TRBD1 (5 bases). V lost 4 bases and J lost 4, with 13 bases in between. CDR3 length equals 14 residues. The germline V gene has CDR1 MNHNS and CDR2 SASEGT. The CDR3 region has the DNA TGTGCCAGCAGTGCCCGGGACGTGTTCACTGAAGCTTTCTTT. It is translated as CASSARDVFTEAFF.

V usage is TRBV20-1 and J usage is TRBJ1-1; no firm D call. The CDR3 extends over 11 amino acids. Germline CDR1 DFQATT, CDR2 SNEGSKA (reference sequence). V shed 1 base and J shed 8 bases, with 8 bases lying between them. The CDR3 sequence: CSARGHIEAFF. CDR3 sequence (DNA): TGCAGTGCTAGAGGACACATCGAAGCTTTCTTT.

V is TRBV19 and J is TRBJ2-3; 8 positions match TRBD1. The junction had 9 bases not matched to a gene; V was cut back by 5 bases and J by 2 bases. Germline lookup yields CDR1 LNHDA and CDR2 SQIVND (reference sequence). The CDR3 runs 16 residues. The CDR3 region is CASSLRTGQTTDTQYF. The CDR3 nucleotides read TGTGCCAGTAGTTTAAGGACAGGGCAAACCACAGATACGCAGTATTTT.

The chain uses TRBV18 and TRBJ2-2; D gene unclear. Germline-derived CDR1 and CDR2 are KGHSH and LQKENI. The CDR3 loop spans 15 amino acids. Trimming took 1 base from V and 1 from J, leaving 7 bases between them. The CDR3 here is CASSPRAENTGELFF. Here the CDR3 DNA reads TGTGCCAGCTCACCACGGGCAGAGAACACCGGGGAGCTGTTTTTT. The whole variable domain, remainder taken from reference TRBV18 and TRBJ2-2, is NAGVMQNPRHLVRRRGQEARLRCSPMKGHSHVYWYRQLPEEGLKFMVYLQKENIIDESGMPKERFSAEFPKEGPSILRIQQVVRGDSAAYFCASSPRAENTGELFFGEGSRLTVL.

V usage is TRBV4-2 and J usage is TRBJ1-1, with D possibly matching TRBD1 (5 bases). The CDR3 has 16 amino acids. V was clipped by 0 bases and J by 5 bases, with 16 bases between them. Germline values: CDR1 LGHNA, CDR2 YNFKEQ. The CDR3 DNA reads as TGTGCCAGCAGCCAAGATGCCCAGGCGGGGCTTACTGAAGCTTTCTTT. Protein sequence: CASSQDAQAGLTEAFF.

The gene calls are TRBV20-1 and TRBJ1-2; D is unresolved. CDR1 and CDR2 from the germline V gene are DFQATT and SNEGSKA (reference sequence). This CDR3 is built from 11 residues. V was pared by 8 bases and J by 7 bases, with 14 bases between. CDR3 sequence reads: CSMVGSRGYTF. The CDR3 DNA is TGCAGTATGGTGGGGTCTCGTGGCTACACCTTC.